Reported below is one TCR beta chain. Its antigen is currently not known. Base qualities were left out, and no much larger clone turns up one base away. Cut back by 6 bases and 6 bases, the V and J ends lie 17 bases apart. The germline V gene yields SQVTM for CDR1 and ANQGSEA for CDR2. The CDR3 runs 14 residues from the cysteine to the phenylalanine. Only the CDR3 portion is preserved as DNA: 42 bases, with reading frame beginning at the first base. The data were obtained in a study of blood T cell repertoires in COVID-19 (dated by TCRdb to the early 2020s). With respect to the entire study: Samples covering the acute and convalescent phases of COVID-19 were provided by collaborators in the United States, Italy and Spain. The material from the prospective study consisted of cDNA or gDNA derived from T cells, B-cell-depleted T cells, or PBMCs. The dataset comprised deeply sampled blood TCRbeta repertoires from subjects exposed to, actively infected with, or recovered from COVID-19. The repertoires were released in a freely available public database meant as a resource for research on the immune response to SARS-CoV-2. The samples were drawn from the first 160 participants of the ongoing ImmuneRACE study and from under 1,500 subjects provided by 6 global collaborators. The sample metadata nearly always contained a de-identified subject ID, COVID-19 status, age in years and sex. Where HLA class I and class II types were available, the types were taken from metadata supplied by the sample provider, not from assay-based typing.

The paper's findings and limits, for the study overall: Clinical and demographic metadata were provided uncurated, with the amount varying by source and participant.

The collaborating institutions used their own protocols to collect whole blood in K2EDTA tubes. For TCRbeta analysis, collaborators shipped samples as frozen whole blood, isolated PBMCs, or DNA extracted from either of those sample types. The immunoSEQ Assay, a bias-controlled multiplex PCR, was used to amplify TCRbeta CDR3 regions from genomic DNA. Under the source paper's analysis protocol: The number of nucleated cells in each sample was estimated by amplification of reference gene primers within the assay. Sequence reads were collapsed and filtered to measure the absolute abundance of every unique TCRbeta CDR3 rearrangement. For each sample, productive Simpson clonality was calculated as the square root of Simpson's diversity index over productive rearrangements. TCRdb retrieved this table from immuneACCESS and kept in-frame rearrangements only. Not all clones are present; in checked studies, unresolved V genes account for under half, and no reason is known for the remainder. V, J and clone size reflect that table, while D and trimming were determined from the DNA. The sample contains about 88,000 clones, under 90% of them found a single time. The ten largest clones add up to about 14% of the sample.

This chain is built from TRBV29-1 and TRBJ1-4; a weak D assignment points to TRBD1 (5 bases agree). The source material was peripheral blood. The sequence was obtained from a woman between 65 and 79 years old with acute or convalescent COVID-19. Here the CDR3 is given as CSVREGRVHEKLFF. The bases are TGCAGCGTGAGGGAGGGGAGAGTTCATGAAAAACTGTTTTTT.